The 5 T cell receptor beta chains below all came from one sample that was sequenced in a study of a mutant IDH1 vaccine in newly diagnosed glioma. Described time point: week 35, safety follow-up. The vaccine gave 300 ug of a 20-mer mutant IDH1 peptide subcutaneously per dose. These TCRs are of unknown antigen specificity. Sequenced by immunoSEQ multiplex PCR; TCRdb stores in-frame clones only, minus some. Of 31,000 or so clones listed, 81% were seen once; the top ten hold 15%. This specimen was PBMCs, taken from a glioma patient whose treatment included an IDH1 peptide vaccine. These receptors all come from a man aged 30 to 39 with glioma.

The chain carries TRBV15 and TRBJ1-1; D is uncertain. Germline-derived CDR1 and CDR2 are LNHNV and YYDKDF (reference sequence). The CDR3 contains 13 residues. The V and J ends lost 0 bases and 3 bases respectively, with 5 bases between them. CDR3 loop: CATSRDSHTEAFF. CDR3 sequence (DNA): TGTGCCACCAGCAGAGACAGTCACACTGAAGCTTTCTTT. The whole variable domain, filled in from reference TRBV15 and TRBJ1-1, reads DAMVIQNPRYQVTQFGKPVTLSCSQTLNHNVMYWYQQKSSQAPKLLFHYYDKDFNNEADTPDNFQSRRPNTSFCFLDIRSPGLGDTAMYLCATSRDSHTEAFFGQGTRLTVV.

This sequence joins TRBV9 and TRBJ2-7, with D possibly matching TRBD1 (6 bases). The CDR3 length is 14 residues. The V end was cut by 3 bases, the J end by 7 bases, with 17 bases between. CDR1 is SGDLS, CDR2 YYNGEE, per germline. CDR3 in DNA: TGTGCCAGCAGCGAATCCGGGACACCCTTGGAGCAGTACTTC. This gives the protein CASSESGTPLEQYF.

This clone has just one count. CDR3 nucleotide sequence: TGTGCCAGCAGCTTGGACAGTCGTTTAAGAGGCTACACCTTC. Protein: CASSLDSRLRGYTF. The gene calls are TRBV5-6 and TRBJ1-2; D unresolved. The CDR3 is 14 residues long. Germline V gene data show CDR1 as SGHDT and CDR2 as YYEEEE. V shed 0 bases and J shed 8 bases, with 14 bases lying between them.

The chain carries TRBV9 and TRBJ2-3; tentatively, D is TRBD2 (5 bases). The CDR3 contains 15 residues. Germline V gene sequence: CDR1 SGDLS, CDR2 YYNGEE. Trimming shortened V by 1 base and J by 0 bases, and 9 bases separated the two germline ends. DNA for the CDR3: TGTGCCAGCAGCGTAAATCCGGGGAGCACAGATACGCAGTATTTT. The encoded protein is CASSVNPGSTDTQYF.

The chain employs TRBV7-9 and TRBJ1-2; D not certain. The germline V gene encodes CDR1 SEHNR and CDR2 FQNEAQ (reference sequence). The V and J ends lost 4 bases and 2 bases respectively, with 8 bases between them. CDR3 length equals 13 residues. The CDR3 is CASSSPPNYGYTF. The CDR3 DNA follows: TGTGCCAGCAGCTCCCCCCCGAACTATGGCTACACCTTC.